The sequence of this T cell receptor beta chain was determined in a study of T cells in Graves' hyperthyroidism and ophthalmopathy. The study excluded patients with uncontrolled infection, other autoimmune disease, pregnancy or lactation. Together with thyroid ultrasound, orbital computed tomography, serum thyroxine and TRAb, clinical symptoms were used for diagnoses. Using over 8.5 ml of fresh peripheral blood, PBMCs were prepared. It was RNA transcripts that yielded the amplified TCR beta CDR3 regions. Primed by the HTBI set, a first-round RT-PCR was run on the TCR CDR3. Each CDR3 protein gets one entry after TCRdb re-called the multiplex PCR reads with MiXCR. Of about 640,000 distinct CDR3 sequences detected, around 15% appear once; the ten largest clones hold around 13%. Notes on the study in general: Blood also contained most expanded thyroid clonotypes above 0.001.

Ten or more counts support this clonotype. The antigen remains undetermined. V was clipped by 2 bases and J by 2 bases, with 7 bases between them. The CDR3 contains 14 residues. Germline V CDR1 and CDR2: MDHEN, SYDVKM. V gene TRBV28 combines with J gene TRBJ2-1; no definite D call. This sequence was found in a woman in her fifties or sixties with Graves' ophthalmopathy. Sequenced input: blood. CDR3 nucleotide sequence: TGTGCCAGCAGTTTAGCCACAACCTACAATGAGCAGTTCTTC. As protein: CASSLATTYNEQFF. Looking up the rest from reference TRBV28 and TRBJ2-1 gives the full variable domain: DVKVTQSSRYLVKRTGEKVFLECVQDMDHENMFWYRQDPGLGLRLIYFSYDVKMKEKGDIPEGYSVSREKKERFSLILESASTNQTSMYLCASSLATTYNEQFFGPGTRLTVL.